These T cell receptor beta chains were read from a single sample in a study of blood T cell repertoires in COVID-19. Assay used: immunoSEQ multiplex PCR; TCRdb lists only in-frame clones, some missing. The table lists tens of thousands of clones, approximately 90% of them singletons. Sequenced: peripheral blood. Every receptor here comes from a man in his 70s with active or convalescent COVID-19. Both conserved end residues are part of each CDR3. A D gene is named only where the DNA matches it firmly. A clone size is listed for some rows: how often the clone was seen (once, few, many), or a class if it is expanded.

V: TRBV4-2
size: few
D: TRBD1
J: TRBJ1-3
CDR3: CASSPLTGGYGNTIYF
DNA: TGTGCCAGCAGCCCGTTGACAGGGGGATATGGAAACACCATATATTTT

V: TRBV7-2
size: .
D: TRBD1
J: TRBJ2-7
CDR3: CASSFRDRGGYEQYF
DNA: TGTGCCAGCAGCTTCCGGGACAGGGGCGGTTACGAGCAGTACTTC

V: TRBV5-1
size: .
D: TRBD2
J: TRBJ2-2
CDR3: CASSLSGGTGGELFF
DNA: TGCGCCAGCAGCTTGTCGGGAGGGACCGGCGGGGAGCTGTTTTTT

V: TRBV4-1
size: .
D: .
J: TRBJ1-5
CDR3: CASSHRQGNQPQHF
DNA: TGCGCCAGCAGCCACCGACAGGGCAATCAGCCCCAGCATTTT

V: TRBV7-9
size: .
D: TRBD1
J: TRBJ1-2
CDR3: CASSLDRDYGYTF
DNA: TGTGCCAGCAGCCTCGACAGGGACTATGGCTACACCTTC

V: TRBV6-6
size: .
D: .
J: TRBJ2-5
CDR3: CASSKGGGYLQETQYF
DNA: TGTGCCAGCAGTAAAGGGGGAGGGTACCTCCAAGAGACCCAGTACTTC

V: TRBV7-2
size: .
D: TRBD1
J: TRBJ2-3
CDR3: CASSLDRLNTDTQYF
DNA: TGTGCCAGCAGCTTGGACAGGCTGAACACAGATACGCAGTATTTT

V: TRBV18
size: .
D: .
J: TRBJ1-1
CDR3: CASSPRDTSNTEAFF
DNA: TGTGCCAGCTCACCCCGGGACACCTCAAACACTGAAGCTTTCTTT

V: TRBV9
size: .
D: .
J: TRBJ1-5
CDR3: CASSNGVDSNQPQHF
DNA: TGTGCCAGCAGCAACGGGGTGGACAGCAATCAGCCCCAGCATTTT

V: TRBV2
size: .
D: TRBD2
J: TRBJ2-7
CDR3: CASSASGSSYEQYF
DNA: TGTGCCAGCAGTGCTAGCGGGAGTTCCTACGAGCAGTACTTC

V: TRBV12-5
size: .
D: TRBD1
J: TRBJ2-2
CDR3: CASGLGGTARNNTGELFF
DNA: TGTGCTAGTGGTTTGGGTGGGACAGCCCGCAATAACACCGGGGAGCTGTTTTTT

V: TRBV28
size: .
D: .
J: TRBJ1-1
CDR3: CASTLRGGTTEAFF
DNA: TGTGCCAGCACCCTAAGGGGGGGGACGACTGAAGCTTTCTTT

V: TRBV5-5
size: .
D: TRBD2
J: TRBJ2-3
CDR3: CASSPRLATYTDTQYF
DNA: TGTGCCAGCAGCCCGAGACTAGCTACGTACACAGATACGCAGTATTTT

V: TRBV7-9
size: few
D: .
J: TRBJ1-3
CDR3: CASSSPSSYSGNTIYF
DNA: TGTGCCAGCAGCTCCCCCTCGTCTTACTCTGGAAACACCATATATTTT